These T cell receptor beta chains were read from a single sample in a study of T cell changes during pregnancy in multiple sclerosis. Profiled with immunoSEQ multiplex PCR; TCRdb holds only in-frame clones, not every one. The sample consists of about 50,000 clones, almost 95% of them appearing once. Sample: CD4+ T cells from peripheral blood mononuclear cells, taken in the third trimester of pregnancy. The source of these receptors is a female donor with multiple sclerosis, enrolled in a pregnancy study. The CDR3 runs from the conserved cysteine through the conserved F or W. D genes are given only for firm matches. Not every row has a clone size; where given, it reads once, few, many or a size class.

v_gene	j_gene	d_gene	len	abundance	CDR3aa	CDR3nt
TRBV7-2	TRBJ2-7	TRBD1	15	-	CASSSKQGATYEQYF	TGTGCCAGCAGCTCAAAACAGGGGGCGACCTACGAGCAGTACTTC
TRBV9	TRBJ2-3	-	15	-	CASSERRQSSDTQYF	TGTGCCAGCAGCGAGAGACGACAGAGCTCGGATACGCAGTATTTT
TRBV9	TRBJ2-5	TRBD2	18	-	CASSVGVIAGASQETQYF	TGTGCCAGCAGCGTAGGTGTAATAGCGGGGGCATCCCAAGAGACCCAGTACTTC
TRBV19	TRBJ1-3	-	16	-	CASSMSSSAPGNTIYF	TGTGCCAGTAGTATGAGTTCCTCCGCGCCTGGAAACACCATATATTTT
TRBV4-3	TRBJ2-7	TRBD2	17	-	CASSQSVAGENSYEQYF	TGCGCCAGCAGCCAATCTGTAGCGGGAGAAAACTCCTACGAGCAGTACTTC
TRBV4-3	TRBJ1-1	-	14	-	CASSQVGSETEAFF	TGCGCCAGCAGCCAAGTGGGCAGTGAGACTGAAGCTTTCTTT
TRBV18	TRBJ2-1	TRBD1	15	-	CASSPLGTGNNEQFF	TGTGCCAGCTCACCGCTGGGGACAGGGAACAATGAGCAGTTCTTC
TRBV5-4	TRBJ1-1	-	13	-	CASSSPDLAEAFF	TGTGCCAGCAGCTCCCCAGATCTCGCTGAAGCTTTCTTT
TRBV7-2	TRBJ2-7	TRBD2	15	-	CASSLWTSGSYEQYF	TGTGCCAGCAGCCTCTGGACTAGCGGTTCCTACGAGCAGTACTTC
TRBV25-1	TRBJ1-6	TRBD1	17	-	CASSDPDRGSYNSPLHF	TGTGCCAGCAGTGACCCAGACAGGGGATCCTATAATTCACCCCTCCACTTT
TRBV19	TRBJ1-1	TRBD1	16	-	CASIGGQGLLNTEAFF	TGTGCCAGTATCGGGGGACAGGGGTTACTAAACACTGAAGCTTTCTTT
TRBV7-9	TRBJ1-2	TRBD1	14	-	CASSDRDRGDGYTF	TGTGCCAGCAGCGACCGGGACAGGGGAGATGGCTACACCTTC
TRBV6-5	TRBJ1-1	TRBD1	13	-	CASSYQGDTEAFF	TGTGCCAGCAGTTACCAGGGGGACACTGAAGCTTTCTTT
TRBV6-5	TRBJ1-2	-	13	-	CASRPTYNYGYTF	TGTGCCAGCAGACCAACTTACAACTATGGCTACACCTTC
TRBV4-1	TRBJ1-1	-	15	-	CASSQEWAPNTEAFF	TGCGCCAGCAGCCAAGAATGGGCCCCGAACACTGAAGCTTTCTTT
TRBV9	TRBJ1-2	-	14	-	CASSVVVQGMGYTF	TGTGCCAGCAGCGTAGTAGTACAGGGAATGGGCTACACCTTC
TRBV5-1	TRBJ2-3	TRBD1	15	-	CASSWGQVSTDTQYF	TGCGCCAGCAGCTGGGGACAGGTTAGCACAGATACGCAGTATTTT
TRBV19	TRBJ1-5	TRBD1	14	once	CASSMRQGFEPQHF	TGTGCCAGTAGTATGAGACAGGGTTTTGAGCCTCAGCATTTT
TRBV15	TRBJ2-4	-	15	-	CATSRETGGGNIQYF	TGTGCCACCAGCAGGGAAACAGGGGGGGGGAACATTCAGTACTTC
TRBV19	TRBJ2-2	-	15	-	CASNPLEGNTGELFF	TGTGCCAGTAATCCCCTGGAGGGGAACACCGGGGAGCTGTTTTTT
TRBV27	TRBJ1-2	-	14	-	CASSFSGVDYGYTF	TGTGCCAGCAGTTTCTCGGGGGTTGACTATGGCTACACCTTC
TRBV7-8	TRBJ1-1	TRBD1	16	-	CASSLRDRGFNTEAFF	TGTGCCAGCAGCTTACGGGACAGGGGCTTCAACACTGAAGCTTTCTTT
TRBV2	TRBJ1-1	TRBD1	13	-	CASRDYRGTEAFF	TGTGCCAGCAGGGATTACAGGGGGACTGAAGCTTTCTTT
TRBV21-1	TRBJ1-2	-	14	-	CASSVGIRLYGYTF	TGTGCCAGCAGCGTCGGGATCCGGCTCTATGGCTACACCTTC
TRBV4-3	TRBJ1-6	-	15	once	CASSQPLARDSPLHF	TGCGCCAGCAGCCAACCCCTTGCGCGGGATTCACCCCTCCACTTT
TRBV19	TRBJ1-1	-	14	-	CASKGGMTHTEAFF	TGTGCCAGTAAGGGAGGAATGACTCACACTGAAGCTTTCTTT
TRBV9	TRBJ1-1	-	14	-	CASSVGGLGTEAFF	TGTGCCAGCAGCGTTGGAGGGTTGGGCACTGAAGCTTTCTTT
TRBV14	TRBJ1-4	TRBD1	15	-	CASSQATGGNEKLFF	TGTGCCAGCAGCCAGGCGACAGGGGGCAATGAAAAACTGTTTTTT
TRBV7-2	TRBJ1-1	TRBD1	14	-	CASSPQGGQGSAFF	TGTGCCAGCAGCCCTCAGGGGGGACAGGGTTCAGCTTTCTTT
TRBV4-3	TRBJ2-7	-	15	-	CASSQADWAGDEQYF	TGCGCCAGCAGCCAAGCAGACTGGGCAGGGGACGAGCAGTACTTC
TRBV9	TRBJ1-1	-	14	-	CASSVEGVSTEAFF	TGTGCCAGCAGCGTAGAAGGGGTCAGCACTGAAGCTTTCTTT
TRBV7-2	TRBJ2-2	-	16	-	CASSLLTSQNTGELFF	TGTGCCAGCAGCCTTTTGACAAGCCAGAACACCGGGGAGCTGTTTTTT
TRBV7-9	TRBJ1-1	TRBD1	12	-	CASSFRDRAAFF	TGTGCCAGCAGCTTCCGGGACAGGGCGGCTTTCTTT
TRBV4-2	TRBJ2-7	TRBD2	15	-	CASSQERGATYEQYF	TGTGCCAGCAGCCAAGAGCGGGGGGCTACCTACGAGCAGTACTTC
TRBV10-3	TRBJ1-3	-	15	-	CAISEVGRGGNTIYF	TGTGCCATCAGTGAGGTCGGTCGGGGTGGAAACACCATATATTTT
TRBV9	TRBJ2-1	TRBD2	17	-	CASSVGSSGGGYNEQFF	TGTGCCAGCAGCGTAGGGTCTAGCGGGGGGGGGTACAATGAGCAGTTCTTC
TRBV2	TRBJ2-2	TRBD1	15	-	CASRAGTVNTGELFF	TGTGCCAGCAGAGCCGGGACAGTCAACACCGGGGAGCTGTTTTTT
TRBV18	TRBJ2-1	-	15	-	CASSPGPGELNEQFF	TGTGCCAGCTCACCAGGCCCGGGGGAATTAAATGAGCAGTTCTTC
TRBV7-9	TRBJ1-3	-	16	-	CASSHNSLFSGNTIYF	TGTGCCAGCAGCCACAACAGCCTCTTCTCTGGAAACACCATATATTTT
TRBV6-4	TRBJ2-1	-	15	-	CASSSSGRGSNEQFF	TGTGCCAGCAGTTCCTCTGGCAGGGGCAGCAATGAGCAGTTCTTC
TRBV2	TRBJ1-1	-	11	few	CASRQGIRAFF	TGTGCCAGCAGGCAGGGAATTAGGGCTTTCTTT
TRBV7-2	TRBJ2-7	TRBD2	15	-	CASSLGLAGRSKEYF	TGTGCCAGCAGCTTGGGACTAGCGGGCCGATCGAAGGAGTACTTC
TRBV6-5	TRBJ1-2	TRBD1	14	-	CASSLTGGGRGYTF	TGTGCCAGCAGTTTGACAGGGGGCGGGAGAGGCTACACCTTC
TRBV18	TRBJ1-1	TRBD1	14	-	CASSTGQRGTEAFF	TGTGCCAGCTCAACGGGACAGCGTGGCACTGAAGCTTTCTTT
TRBV5-6	TRBJ1-1	-	14	-	CASRDQGIDTEAFF	TGTGCCAGCCGCGACCAGGGTATTGACACTGAAGCTTTCTTT
TRBV9	TRBJ1-2	-	17	-	CASSSQISHRGQNGYTF	TGTGCCAGCAGCTCCCAGATCTCCCACAGAGGACAGAATGGCTACACCTTC
TRBV6-5	TRBJ2-3	-	15	-	CASRLTGGITDTQYF	TGTGCCAGCCGGCTGACGGGGGGCATCACGGATACGCAGTATTTT
TRBV7-2	TRBJ1-1	-	15	few	CASSPRARLDTEAFF	TGTGCCAGCAGCCCTCGCGCCCGACTGGACACTGAAGCTTTCTTT
TRBV5-1	TRBJ1-2	-	15	-	CASSLGTGTPGGYTF	TGCGCCAGCAGCTTGGGAACCGGGACTCCGGGGGGCTACACCTTC
TRBV19	TRBJ2-7	-	13	-	CASSKHEGYEQYF	TGTGCCAGTAGTAAACACGAGGGCTACGAGCAGTACTTC
TRBV7-3	TRBJ1-1	TRBD1	14	few	CASRLGGAGTEAFF	TGTGCCAGCAGGTTAGGGGGCGCCGGCACTGAAGCTTTCTTT
TRBV6-5	TRBJ1-4	-	15	-	CASTYRGSTNEKLFF	TGTGCCAGCACCTACCGGGGGTCAACTAATGAAAAACTGTTTTTT
TRBV9	TRBJ2-5	-	15	-	CASSGGGVGQETQYF	TGTGCCAGCAGCGGGGGCGGGGTTGGCCAAGAGACCCAGTACTTC
TRBV19	TRBJ2-7	TRBD1	13	-	CASSISRGYEQYF	TGTGCCAGTAGTATCTCCAGGGGGTACGAGCAGTACTTC
TRBV19	TRBJ1-6	TRBD1	15	-	CASTQGQGYNSPLHF	TGTGCCAGTACCCAAGGACAGGGCTATAATTCACCCCTCCACTTT